Presented here are 3 T cell receptor beta chains from one specimen sequenced in a study of CD8+ T cells in alopecia areata. The treatment was: oral pan-JAK inhibitor, 5-10 mg twice daily. RNA was isolated and reverse transcribed to cDNA, the sequencing template. The repertoire was sequenced with immunoSEQ multiplex PCR; TCRdb's copy has only in-frame clones and lacks some. The table has about 190,000 clones, more than 50% seen once. This material consisted of CD4+ T cells sorted from blood, taken at week 24, from a patient treated with tofacitinib. These TCRs come from a human donor with alopecia areata.

The chain is built from TRBV14 and TRBJ2-5, with D hard to call. The V gene's germline CDR1 is SGHDN and CDR2 FVKESK. V was shortened by 4 bases and J by 5 bases, with 8 bases between the two germline ends. The CDR3 is made up of 12 amino acids. CDR3 nucleotides: TGTGCCAGCAGCCCCGCCGGTGAGACCCAGTACTTC. Protein: CASSPAGETQYF.

This clone was recorded once. This chain connects TRBV27 to TRBJ2-5; 7 nucleotides align to TRBD1. There are 14 residues in the CDR3. V was clipped by 6 bases and J by 0 bases; unmatched bases: 4. Germline assignment: CDR1 MNHEY and CDR2 SMNVEV (reference sequence). The DNA of the CDR3 is TGTGCCAGCAGCAAGGACAGGTACCAAGAGACCCAGTACTTC. Its protein is CASSKDRYQETQYF.

The chain uses TRBV19 and TRBJ2-1, with 11 bases fitting TRBD2. The V segment lost 9 bases and the J segment 7 bases; nucleotides outside the gene matches: 14. The CDR3 is made up of 16 amino acids. Looked up from germline, CDR1 is LNHDA and CDR2 is SQIVND (reference sequence). The CDR3: CASRPLYSGGANEQFF. The CDR3, as DNA: TGTGCCAGCCGTCCCCTCTATAGCGGGGGGGCAAATGAGCAGTTCTTC.